This T cell receptor (beta chain) was captured by sequencing in a study of blood T cell repertoires in COVID-19. CDR1 SGHTA and CDR2 FQGNSA come from the germline V gene. V was clipped by 0 bases and J by 3 bases, with 14 bases between them. The length of the CDR3 is 17 residues. This clone was observed once. Measured with immunoSEQ multiplex PCR; TCRdb has only the in-frame clones, and not every one. The sample lists about 200,000 clones, about 82% occurring once. The sample was peripheral blood. V and J are TRBV7-2 and TRBJ1-4; weak D call: TRBD1 (6 bases). This receptor was taken from a woman at least 80 years old with acute or convalescent COVID-19. As DNA, the CDR3 is TGTGCCAGCAGCTTAGCACCCCCTACAGGGTCTAATGAAAAACTGTTTTTT. Protein sequence: CASSLAPPTGSNEKLFF. The entire variable domain, with the rest obtained from reference TRBV7-2 and TRBJ1-4, is as follows: GAGVSQSPSNKVTEKGKDVELRCDPISGHTALYWYRQSLGQGLEFLIYFQGNSAPDKSGLPSDRFSAERTGGSVSTLTIQRTQQEDSAVYLCASSLAPPTGSNEKLFFGSGTQLSVL.